Listed below are T cell receptor beta chains from one sample, sequenced in a study of blood T cells in healthy people across ages. TCRdb recomputed calls from the 5' RACE reads with MiXCR, one row per CDR3 protein. The sample carries some 900,000 distinct CDR3 sequences, roughly 50% recorded once. Sequencing was performed on blood. The receptors were sampled from a young man in good health. Both conserved end residues are part of each CDR3. The D gene is left open where the match is weak. Clone sizes are given selectively: once, few, many, or a class where the clone is expanded.

j_gene: TRBJ1-6; d_gene: .; v_gene: TRBV7-8; abundance: once; CDR3nt: TGTGCCAGCAGCCTTATGACAAGAGAGAATTCACCCCTCCACTTT; CDR3aa: CASSLMTRENSPLHF
j_gene: TRBJ2-1; d_gene: .; v_gene: TRBV4-3; abundance: many; CDR3nt: TGCGCCAGCAGCCAAGTCGCGGACGGGGTCAATGAGCAGTTCTTC; CDR3aa: CASSQVADGVNEQFF
j_gene: TRBJ2-6; d_gene: .; v_gene: TRBV4-1; abundance: many; CDR3nt: TGCGCCAGCAGCCAAGAGGGCAGTCTACTCTCTGGGGCCAACGTCCTGACTTTC; CDR3aa: CASSQEGSLLSGANVLTF
j_gene: TRBJ1-6; d_gene: TRBD1; v_gene: TRBV7-2; abundance: .; CDR3nt: TGTGCCAGCAGTTTCTCGGACAGGGCCTTATATAATTCACCCCTCCACTTT; CDR3aa: CASSFSDRALYNSPLHF
j_gene: TRBJ1-1; d_gene: .; v_gene: TRBV4-2; abundance: once; CDR3nt: TGTGCCAGCAGCCGGGGGGATTGGGGCACTGAAGCTTTCTTT; CDR3aa: CASSRGDWGTEAFF
j_gene: TRBJ1-6; d_gene: .; v_gene: TRBV6-5; abundance: .; CDR3nt: TGTGCCAGCAGCCTCGGAGTGGGATTTAATTCACCCCTCCACTTT; CDR3aa: CASSLGVGFNSPLHF
j_gene: TRBJ2-3; d_gene: .; v_gene: TRBV10-3; abundance: few; CDR3nt: TGTGCCATCAGTGAGTCAGGACGCACAGATACGCAGTATTTT; CDR3aa: CAISESGRTDTQYF
j_gene: TRBJ2-1; d_gene: .; v_gene: TRBV6-1; abundance: .; CDR3nt: TGTGCCAGCAGTCCGATTCAGGGCCCCAATGAGCAGTTCTTC; CDR3aa: CASSPIQGPNEQFF
j_gene: TRBJ2-7; d_gene: TRBD1; v_gene: TRBV15; abundance: .; CDR3nt: TGTGCCACCGGGGACAGGGAGACCTACGAGCAGTACTTC; CDR3aa: CATGDRETYEQYF
j_gene: TRBJ2-7; d_gene: TRBD2; v_gene: TRBV6-1; abundance: .; CDR3nt: TGTGCCAGCATCCGGACTAGCGGACTCTACGAGCAGTACTTC; CDR3aa: CASIRTSGLYEQYF
j_gene: TRBJ2-5; d_gene: .; v_gene: TRBV20-1; abundance: .; CDR3nt: TGCAGTGCTAGTATTGGACGACCTCCCTGGGCCCAGTACTTC; CDR3aa: CSASIGRPPWAQYF
j_gene: TRBJ1-2; d_gene: .; v_gene: TRBV16; abundance: few; CDR3nt: TGTGCCAGCAGCCCCACAGGGAGCACTAACTATGGCTACACCTTC; CDR3aa: CASSPTGSTNYGYTF
j_gene: TRBJ1-1; d_gene: .; v_gene: TRBV4-1; abundance: .; CDR3nt: TGCGCCAGCAGCCAAGGGGATCGGGGGTCTGAAGCTTTCTTT; CDR3aa: CASSQGDRGSEAFF
j_gene: TRBJ1-2; d_gene: .; v_gene: TRBV2; abundance: .; CDR3nt: TGTGCCAGCGCCCTGGATATCTATGGCTACACCTTC; CDR3aa: CASALDIYGYTF
j_gene: TRBJ2-7; d_gene: .; v_gene: TRBV28; abundance: .; CDR3nt: TGTGCCAGCAGTTTACAGGGTACCATCTACGAGCAGTACTTC; CDR3aa: CASSLQGTIYEQYF
j_gene: TRBJ2-7; d_gene: .; v_gene: TRBV29-1; abundance: once; CDR3nt: TGCAGCGTTCAAGCGCCGGGGCAGGGTAGCGAGCAGTACTTC; CDR3aa: CSVQAPGQGSEQYF
j_gene: TRBJ2-7; d_gene: .; v_gene: TRBV5-1; abundance: few; CDR3nt: TGCGCCAGCAGCTTGGTGACTTTGGCCTACGAGCAGTACTTC; CDR3aa: CASSLVTLAYEQYF
j_gene: TRBJ2-7; d_gene: .; v_gene: TRBV7-9; abundance: few; CDR3nt: TGTGCCAGCAGCCACGACACCTTGTGGGGCGAGCAGTACTTC; CDR3aa: CASSHDTLWGEQYF
j_gene: TRBJ2-6; d_gene: .; v_gene: TRBV5-1; abundance: .; CDR3nt: TGCGCCAGCAGTTGGTCTGGGACGGGACTCTCTGGGGCCAACGTCCTGACTTTC; CDR3aa: CASSWSGTGLSGANVLTF
j_gene: TRBJ2-3; d_gene: .; v_gene: TRBV20-1; abundance: .; CDR3nt: TGCAGGGCTAGACCTGGAACAGATACGCAGTATTTT; CDR3aa: CRARPGTDTQYF
j_gene: TRBJ1-2; d_gene: .; v_gene: TRBV6-5; abundance: few; CDR3nt: TGTGCCAGCAGTTACTCCGGTACAGGATTCTATGGCTACACCTTC; CDR3aa: CASSYSGTGFYGYTF
j_gene: TRBJ2-6; d_gene: .; v_gene: TRBV28; abundance: .; CDR3nt: TGTGCCATCCGCTCCTCTGGGGCCAACGTCCTGACTTTC; CDR3aa: CAIRSSGANVLTF
j_gene: TRBJ2-1; d_gene: TRBD1; v_gene: TRBV5-1; abundance: .; CDR3nt: TGCGCCAGCAGCGTGGGACAGGGTCAGGGCAATGAGCAGTTCTTC; CDR3aa: CASSVGQGQGNEQFF
j_gene: TRBJ2-5; d_gene: .; v_gene: TRBV7-2; abundance: .; CDR3nt: TGTGCCAGCAGCTTAGAAGCCCGGAGGAGAGAGACCCAGTACTTC; CDR3aa: CASSLEARRRETQYF
j_gene: TRBJ2-3; d_gene: TRBD2; v_gene: TRBV5-1; abundance: .; CDR3nt: TGCGCCAGCAGCACGGGACTAGCGGGGACATCCGGAGCAGATACGCAGTATTTT; CDR3aa: CASSTGLAGTSGADTQYF